The 8 T cell receptor beta chains in this list originate from one sample, sequenced in a study of breast tumors, draining lymph nodes, adjacent tissues. TCRdb itself ran the multiplex PCR reads through MiXCR, one entry per CDR3 protein. The data contain 140,000 or so distinct CDR3 sequences, about 33% of them singletons. Breast cancer patients provided tissue from their axillary draining lymph nodes. Sequenced input: axillary lymph node tissue. The receptors here all came from a female donor with breast cancer. Some clones in this sample may be carry-over from other donors' samples.

In its sample, this clonotype was seen once. A single base separates this from a much larger clone, so it may be a read error. The chain recombines TRBV6-5 with TRBJ1-3; D unclear. Germline assignment: CDR1 MNHEY and CDR2 SVGAGI. This CDR3 region has 14 residues. The CDR3 region is CDSTTGSAGNTIYF. CDR3 sequence (DNA): TGTGACAGCACCACGGGGAGCGCTGGAAACACCATATATTTT.

V gene TRBV6-6 combines with J gene TRBJ2-5; 8 bases match TRBD2. The CDR3 is made up of 13 amino acids. The V and J ends lost 2 bases and 4 bases, in that order; junction bases with no gene match: 0. The germline CDR1 and CDR2 sequences are MNHNY and SVGAGI (reference sequence). The CDR3 DNA sequence: TGTGCCAGCAGTTACGCGGGGGGAGAGACCCAGTACTTC. It yields the protein CASSYAGGETQYF.

In this sample, this clonotype turned up many times. A much larger clone differs from this one at a single base, so this may be a read error. This chain joins TRBV5-1 and TRBJ2-7; D might be TRBD1 (5 bases). The germline CDR1 and CDR2 sequences are SGHRS and YFSETQ. The CDR3 sequence is 16 residues long. Deletions cut 1 base from V and 5 bases from J, with 19 bases between. This CDR3 reads CASSLLQVGSPNEQYF. Here the CDR3 DNA reads TGCGCCAGCAGCTTGTTACAGGTCGGTAGCCCCAACGAGCAGTACTTC.

This chain joins TRBV29-1 and TRBJ2-1; TRBD1 matches 11 bases. The CDR3 runs 14 residues. Germline-derived CDR1 and CDR2 are SQVTM and ANQGSEA. Unmatched junction bases numbered 7, after V lost 8 bases and J lost 4 bases. DNA of the CDR3: TGCAGCCTCTGGACAGGGGGCGTTTACAATGAGCAGTTCTTC. It translates to CSLWTGGVYNEQFF.

This clonotype was seen at least ten times. The chain links TRBV4-3 to TRBJ2-1; 10 bases are a match to TRBD1. J gave up 0 bases and V 4 bases, and 3 bases lay outside the gene matches. The CDR3 is made up of 16 amino acids. Per germline, CDR1 LGHNA and CDR2 YSLEER. The CDR3 DNA sequence: TGCGCCAGCAGCCTAAGGACAGGGGGCTCCTACAATGAGCAGTTCTTC. It codes for CASSLRTGGSYNEQFF.

This clonotype was seen many times. This chain uses TRBV29-1 with TRBJ1-3, with D unresolved. The CDR3 extends over 13 amino acids. Germline values: CDR1 SQVTM, CDR2 ANQGSEA. V lost 4 bases and J lost 0, with 7 bases in between. Written as DNA, the CDR3 is TGCAGCGTTGTACGGGACTCTGGAAACACCATATATTTT. Its protein product is CSVVRDSGNTIYF.

Only a few counts were recorded for this clonotype. A clone one base away is much larger, so this may be a read error. Here the CDR3 omits its conserved ending phenylalanine or tryptophan, so a read error is the likely source. The V and J genes are TRBV20-1 and TRBJ2-1; D is unclear. Germline CDR1 is DFQATT and CDR2 is SNEGSKA (reference sequence). The CDR3 consists of 11 residues. V lost 3 bases and J 7 bases, leaving 7 bases between the germline ends. The DNA of the CDR3 is TGCAGTGCTAGTGAGGAGAATGAGCAGTTCTCC. Translation gives CSASEENEQFS.

In its sample, this clonotype was seen a few times. The chain carries TRBV6-2 or TRBV6-3 and TRBJ2-2; the match to TRBD2 covers 11 bases. This CDR3 region has 15 residues. V shed 6 bases and J 4 bases; nucleotides not matched to a gene: 4. Germline V gene sequence: CDR1 MNHEY, CDR2 SVGEGT. The CDR3 spells CASRHSGGATGELFF. CDR3 DNA sequence: TGTGCCAGCAGGCATAGCGGGGGGGCCACCGGGGAGCTGTTTTTT.